This T cell receptor beta chain was retrieved from a study of graft-versus-host responses after intestinal transplantation. Whole-study findings and limits: In recipient marrow, GvH clones were found, and some appeared first in ileum or blood.

V lost 4 bases to trimming and J lost 0 bases, with 7 bases between them. The length of the CDR3 is 14 residues. Looked up from germline, CDR1 is MGHDK and CDR2 is SYGVNS. About this clone itself: Antigen unknown.

Data came from immunoSEQ multiplex PCR; TCRdb stores just in-frame clones and leaves some out. The sample has roughly 120,000 clones; 90% are singletons. This specimen consisted of unstimulated CD4+ T cells sorted from spleen or lymph node cells, obtained before intestinal transplant. V usage is TRBV25-1 and J usage is TRBJ1-5; the D gene is possibly TRBD1 (6 bases). The clonotype was recovered from a human donor who received an intestinal transplant. As DNA, the CDR3 is TGTGCCAGCAGTGGGACAGATAGCAATCAGCCCCAGCATTTT. Its translation: CASSGTDSNQPQHF.